The source of this T cell receptor (beta chain) is a study of patients and donors after allogeneic stem cell transplantation. The CDR3 has 12 amino acids. The V and J ends lost 5 bases and 9 bases respectively, with 13 bases between them. TCRdb recomputed calls from the RT-PCR reads with MiXCR, one row per CDR3 protein. The table records around 150,000 distinct CDR3 sequences, over 35% of them present only once. Source material: blood, either unsorted or a sorted T cell fraction (not recorded which). The chain carries TRBV12-3 or TRBV12-4 and TRBJ1-1; TRBD1 is a possible D gene (5 bases). This clonotype was obtained from a human donor who was either an allogeneic HSCT recipient or a stem cell or donor lymphocyte infusion donor (not recorded which). It is not recorded whose cells these are; they may come from a transplant donor. For the CDR3, the DNA is TGTGCCAGCAGTGCCGACAGAACCAAAGCTTTCTTT. Translated: CASSADRTKAFF.